Listed below are T cell receptor beta chains from one sample, sequenced in a study of T cells in Graves' hyperthyroidism and ophthalmopathy. TCRdb reanalysed the multiplex PCR reads using MiXCR and keeps one entry per CDR3 protein. The table records roughly 740,000 distinct CDR3 sequences, about a sixth of them present only once. The sequencing input was blood. The source is a young man with Graves' hyperthyroidism. The CDR3 runs from the conserved cysteine through the conserved F or W. D genes are given only for firm matches. Rows give clone size only sometimes, using once, few, many, or a class for an expanded clone.

>many|TRBJ2-3|TRBD2|16|TRBV12-3/TRBV12-4
TGTGCCAGCAGTTTAAGGGTTAGCGGGCCTAAGGAGGCGCAGTATTTT
CASSLRVSGPKEAQYF
>few|TRBJ2-1|NA|15|TRBV12-3/TRBV12-4
TGTGCCAGCAGTTCTCAGTTGGCAGGGGAATATGAGCAGTTCTTC
CASSSQLAGEYEQFF
>many|TRBJ1-6|NA|15|TRBV6-5
TGTGCCAGCAGTTACTCGTCATCCCCACCTTCACCCCTCCACTTT
CASSYSSSPPSPLHF
>NA|TRBJ1-5|NA|11|TRBV2
TGTGCCAGCGGTACGAATCAGCCCCAGCATTTT
CASGTNQPQHF
>NA|TRBJ2-7|NA|15|TRBV7-8
TGTGCCAGCAGCTTAGTCAGCGCGGCCTCCTACGAGCAGTACTTC
CASSLVSAASYEQYF
>many|TRBJ2-2|NA|15|TRBV28
TGTGCCAGCAGTCCGCATGGGCGTGGAACCGGGGAGCTGTTTTTT
CASSPHGRGTGELFF
>NA|TRBJ1-3|TRBD1|16|TRBV2
TGTGCCAGCTTCGGGACAGGGGGCCCAACTGGAAACACCATATATTTT
CASFGTGGPTGNTIYF
>few|TRBJ2-7|NA|11|TRBV29-1
TGCAGCGGCCGACAGGACTACGAGCAGTACTTC
CSGRQDYEQYF
>many|TRBJ1-5|NA|14|TRBV7-2
TGTGCCAGCAGCTTCCGGGACGGAAGCCAGCCCCAGCATTTT
CASSFRDGSQPQHF
>few|TRBJ1-4|NA|16|TRBV7-9
TGTGCCAGCAGTCCACCAGAGCCTCCAACTAATGAAAAACTGTTTTTT
CASSPPEPPTNEKLFF
>NA|TRBJ2-7|NA|15|TRBV7-8
TGTGCCAGCAGCCCAGGTAGGTCAGGGCCCTACGAGCAGTACTTC
CASSPGRSGPYEQYF
>many|TRBJ2-1|TRBD2|16|TRBV11-3
TGTGCCAGCAGCGATGATGAGACTAGCCCCTACAATGAGCAGTTCTTC
CASSDDETSPYNEQFF
>many|TRBJ2-7|TRBD2|17|TRBV11-3
TGTGCCAGCAGCCCATCCCCGGGACTAGCGGGAATGTACGAGCAGTACTTC
CASSPSPGLAGMYEQYF
>NA|TRBJ2-7|NA|14|TRBV10-3
TGTGCCATCAGTGCGGACCAACCCCCCGCCGAGCAGTACTTC
CAISADQPPAEQYF
>NA|TRBJ1-6|NA|14|TRBV7-2
TGTGCCAGCCGCCAGGAGGGATTACGGTCACCCCTCCACTTT
CASRQEGLRSPLHF
>NA|TRBJ1-5|NA|15|TRBV6-6
TGTGCCAGCAGTTACTCGATAACTAGCAATCAGCCCCAGCATTTT
CASSYSITSNQPQHF
>many|TRBJ2-1|TRBD1|15|TRBV6-1
TGTGCCAGCAGTGATAAAGGACAGGCTTACAATGAGCAGTTCTTC
CASSDKGQAYNEQFF
>many|TRBJ1-1|NA|15|TRBV20-1
TGCAGTGCTTTACAGCCACCCGGGGCGAGGACTGAAGCTTTCTTT
CSALQPPGARTEAFF
>NA|TRBJ2-1|TRBD2|15|TRBV27
TGTGCCAGCAGTCTACTAGCGGGAGGGAGGCATGAGCAGTTCTTC
CASSLLAGGRHEQFF
>many|TRBJ2-3|NA|15|TRBV11-2
TGTGCCAGCAGCGTAACTAGCCCCAGCACAGATACGCAGTATTTT
CASSVTSPSTDTQYF
>NA|TRBJ1-1|NA|13|TRBV5-1
TGCGCCAGCAGTTATGGGAAAAACACTGAAGCTTTCTTT
CASSYGKNTEAFF
>many|TRBJ2-7|TRBD2|15|TRBV7-2
TGTGCCAGCAGCCTGACTAGCGGGGGCTCCTACGAGCAGTACTTC
CASSLTSGGSYEQYF
>many|TRBJ2-1|NA|11|TRBV6-1
TGTGCCAGCACAAGGCTCGATGAGCAGTTCTTC
CASTRLDEQFF
>NA|TRBJ1-5|TRBD1|17|TRBV19
TGTGCCAGTTCCGGGGCGGGACAGCTATATAGCAATCAGCCCCAGCATTTT
CASSGAGQLYSNQPQHF
>NA|TRBJ2-7|TRBD1|15|TRBV2
TGTGCCAGCACGTACGACAGGGGAAGCTCCTACGAGCAGTACTTC
CASTYDRGSSYEQYF
>NA|TRBJ2-7|NA|16|TRBV28
TGTGCCAGCAGTTGGGGCCTTAAACGGGACAACTACGAGCAGTACTTC
CASSWGLKRDNYEQYF
>NA|TRBJ2-7|NA|15|TRBV19
TGTGCCAGTAGTATAGCCCAGACAGCGTCCTACGAGCAGTACTTC
CASSIAQTASYEQYF
>many|TRBJ2-7|NA|13|TRBV7-9
TGTGCCAGCAGCCCGGGGACAATTTACGAGCAGTACTTC
CASSPGTIYEQYF
>NA|TRBJ2-7|NA|13|TRBV20-1
TGCAGTGCTAGTAATGGCGGTACCTACGAGCAGTACTTC
CSASNGGTYEQYF